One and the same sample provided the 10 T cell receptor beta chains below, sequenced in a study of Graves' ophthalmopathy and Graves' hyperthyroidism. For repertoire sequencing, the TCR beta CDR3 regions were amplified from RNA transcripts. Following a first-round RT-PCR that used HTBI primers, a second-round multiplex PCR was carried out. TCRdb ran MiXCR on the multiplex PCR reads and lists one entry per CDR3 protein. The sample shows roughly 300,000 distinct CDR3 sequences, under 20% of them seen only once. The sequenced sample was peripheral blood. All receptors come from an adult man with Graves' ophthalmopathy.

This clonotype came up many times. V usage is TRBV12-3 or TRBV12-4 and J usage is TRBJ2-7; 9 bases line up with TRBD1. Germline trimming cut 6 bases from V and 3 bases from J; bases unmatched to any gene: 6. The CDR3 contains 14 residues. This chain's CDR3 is CASSSGTGHYEQYF. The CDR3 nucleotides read TGTGCCAGCAGCTCCGGGACAGGGCACTACGAGCAGTACTTC.

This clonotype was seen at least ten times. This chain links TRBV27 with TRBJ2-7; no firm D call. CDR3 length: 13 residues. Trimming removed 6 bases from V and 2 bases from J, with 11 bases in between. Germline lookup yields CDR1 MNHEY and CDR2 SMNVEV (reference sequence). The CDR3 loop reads CASRRILAYEQYF. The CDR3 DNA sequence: TGTGCCAGCAGACGGATTCTGGCCTACGAGCAGTACTTC.

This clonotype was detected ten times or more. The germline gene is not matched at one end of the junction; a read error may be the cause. This chain's CDR3 is CSVEGQTYKQYF. In DNA, the CDR3 is TGCAGCGTCGAAGGACAGACTTACAAGCAGTACTTC. The chain carries TRBV29-1 and TRBJ2-7; maybe TRBD1 (6 bases). This CDR3 contains 12 residues. Looked up from germline, CDR1 is SQVTM and CDR2 is ANQGSEA.

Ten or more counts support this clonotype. The CDR3 DNA follows: TGTGCCAGCAGTCAGACAGGGGCTGAAGCCCAGCATTTT. It translates to CASSQTGAEAQHF. V is TRBV6-2 or TRBV6-3 and J is TRBJ1-5; 8 bases match TRBD1. The junction had 8 bases not matched to a gene; V was cut back by 5 bases and J by 11 bases. From germline, CDR1 is MNHEY and CDR2 SVGEGT. The CDR3 loop spans 13 amino acids.

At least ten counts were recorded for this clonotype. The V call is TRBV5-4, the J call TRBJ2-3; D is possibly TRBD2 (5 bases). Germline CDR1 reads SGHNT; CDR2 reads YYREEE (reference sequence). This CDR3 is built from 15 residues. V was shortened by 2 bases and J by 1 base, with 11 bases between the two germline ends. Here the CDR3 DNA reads TGTGCCAGCAGCTTACGGGGTGTGGGCACAGATACGCAGTATTTT. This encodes CASSLRGVGTDTQYF.

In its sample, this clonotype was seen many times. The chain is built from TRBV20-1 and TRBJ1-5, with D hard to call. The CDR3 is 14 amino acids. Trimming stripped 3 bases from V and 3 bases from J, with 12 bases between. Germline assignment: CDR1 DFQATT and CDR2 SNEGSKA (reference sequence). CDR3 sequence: CSARKGPVNQPQHF. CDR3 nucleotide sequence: TGCAGTGCTAGGAAAGGGCCAGTCAATCAGCCCCAGCATTTT.

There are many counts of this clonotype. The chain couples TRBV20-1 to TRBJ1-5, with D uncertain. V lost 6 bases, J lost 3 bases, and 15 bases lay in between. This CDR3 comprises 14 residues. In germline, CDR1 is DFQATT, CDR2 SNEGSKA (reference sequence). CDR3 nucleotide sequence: TGCAGTGCCATAGTCCGTCAAATCAATCAGCCCCAGCATTTT. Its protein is CSAIVRQINQPQHF.

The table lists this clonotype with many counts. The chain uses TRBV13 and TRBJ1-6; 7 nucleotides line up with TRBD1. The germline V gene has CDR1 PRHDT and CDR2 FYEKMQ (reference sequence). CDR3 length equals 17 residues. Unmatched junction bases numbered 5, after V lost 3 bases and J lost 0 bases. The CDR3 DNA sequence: TGTGCCAGCAGCTTCCGAGGACAGGTCTCCTATAATTCACCCCTCCACTTT. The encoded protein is CASSFRGQVSYNSPLHF.

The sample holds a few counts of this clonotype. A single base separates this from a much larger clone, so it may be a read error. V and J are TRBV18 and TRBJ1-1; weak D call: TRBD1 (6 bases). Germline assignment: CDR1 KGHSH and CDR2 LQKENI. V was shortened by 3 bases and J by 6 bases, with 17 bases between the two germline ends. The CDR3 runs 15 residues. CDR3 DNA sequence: TGTGCCAGCTCACCTCCGGGACACTCGGGATCTGAAGCTTTCTTT. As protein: CASSPPGHSGSEAFF.

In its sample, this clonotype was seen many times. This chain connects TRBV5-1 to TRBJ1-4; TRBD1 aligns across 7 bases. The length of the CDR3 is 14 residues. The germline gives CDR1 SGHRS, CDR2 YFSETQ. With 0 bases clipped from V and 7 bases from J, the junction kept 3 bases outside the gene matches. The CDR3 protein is CASSLGGQVEKLFF. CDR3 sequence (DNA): TGCGCCAGCAGCTTGGGAGGACAGGTTGAAAAACTGTTTTTT. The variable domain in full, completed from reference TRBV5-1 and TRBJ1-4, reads KAGVTQTPRYLIKTRGQQVTLSCSPISGHRSVSWYQQTPGQGLQFLFEYFSETQRNKGNFPGRFSGRQFSNSRSEMNVSTLELGDSALYLCASSLGGQVEKLFFGSGTQLSVL.